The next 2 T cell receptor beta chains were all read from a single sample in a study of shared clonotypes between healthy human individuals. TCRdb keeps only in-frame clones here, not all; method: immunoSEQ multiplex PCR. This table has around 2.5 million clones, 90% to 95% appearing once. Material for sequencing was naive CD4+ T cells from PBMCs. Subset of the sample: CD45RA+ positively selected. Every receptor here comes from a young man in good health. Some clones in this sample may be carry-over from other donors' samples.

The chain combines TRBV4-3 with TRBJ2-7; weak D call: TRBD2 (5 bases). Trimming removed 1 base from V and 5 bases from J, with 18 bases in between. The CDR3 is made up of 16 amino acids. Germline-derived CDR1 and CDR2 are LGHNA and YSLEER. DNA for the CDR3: TGCGCCAGCAGCCAAGCCCCCGGGAATTCAGGAGACGAGCAGTACTTC. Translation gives CASSQAPGNSGDEQYF.

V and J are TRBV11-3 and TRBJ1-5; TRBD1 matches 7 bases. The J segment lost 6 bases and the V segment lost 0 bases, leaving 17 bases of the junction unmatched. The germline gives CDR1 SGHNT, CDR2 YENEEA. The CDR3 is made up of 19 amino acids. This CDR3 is CASSLDVNVKTGLVQPQHF. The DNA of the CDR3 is TGTGCCAGCAGCTTAGATGTAAATGTAAAGACAGGGTTGGTTCAGCCCCAGCATTTT. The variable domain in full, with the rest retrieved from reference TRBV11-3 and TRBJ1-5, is EAGVVQSPRYKIIEKKQPVAFWCNPISGHNTLYWYLQNLGQGPELLIRYENEEAVDDSQLPKDRFSAERLKGVDSTLKIQPAELGDSAVYLCASSLDVNVKTGLVQPQHFGDGTRLSIL.